This T cell receptor (beta chain) is drawn from a study of Tregs in tolerant kidney transplant recipients. Generated by immunoSEQ multiplex PCR, the TCRdb table keeps only in-frame clones and is missing some. Altogether about 120,000 clones are present, roughly nine tenths being singletons, with the ten largest covering approximately 0.6%. The specimen sequenced was CD4+ T cells from blood. The TCR comes from a human donor in good health.

The CDR3 sequence is CASSATVGDEQYF. The CDR3 coding sequence is TGTGCCAGCAGTGCGACAGTCGGGGACGAGCAGTACTTC. This chain links TRBV6-4 with TRBJ2-7; D is possibly TRBD1 or TRBD2 (5 bases each). The CDR3 is 13 amino acids. Germline-derived CDR1 and CDR2 are MRHNA and SNTAGT. The V end was cut by 4 bases, the J end by 5 bases, with 12 bases between.